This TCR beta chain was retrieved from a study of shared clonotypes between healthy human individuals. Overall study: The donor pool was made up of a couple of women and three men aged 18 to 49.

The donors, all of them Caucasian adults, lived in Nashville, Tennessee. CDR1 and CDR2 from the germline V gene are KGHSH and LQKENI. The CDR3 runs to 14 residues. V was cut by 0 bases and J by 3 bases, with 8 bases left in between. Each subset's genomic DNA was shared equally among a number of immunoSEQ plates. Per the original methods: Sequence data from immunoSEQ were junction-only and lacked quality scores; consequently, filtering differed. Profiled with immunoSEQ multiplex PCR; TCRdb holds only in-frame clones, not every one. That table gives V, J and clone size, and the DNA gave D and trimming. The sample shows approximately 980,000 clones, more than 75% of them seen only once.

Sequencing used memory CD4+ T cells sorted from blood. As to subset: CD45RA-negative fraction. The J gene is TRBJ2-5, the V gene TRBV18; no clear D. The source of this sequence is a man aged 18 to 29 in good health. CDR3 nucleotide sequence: TGTGCCAGCTCACCACCGATGGCAGAAGAGACCCAGTACTTC. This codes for CASSPPMAEETQYF.